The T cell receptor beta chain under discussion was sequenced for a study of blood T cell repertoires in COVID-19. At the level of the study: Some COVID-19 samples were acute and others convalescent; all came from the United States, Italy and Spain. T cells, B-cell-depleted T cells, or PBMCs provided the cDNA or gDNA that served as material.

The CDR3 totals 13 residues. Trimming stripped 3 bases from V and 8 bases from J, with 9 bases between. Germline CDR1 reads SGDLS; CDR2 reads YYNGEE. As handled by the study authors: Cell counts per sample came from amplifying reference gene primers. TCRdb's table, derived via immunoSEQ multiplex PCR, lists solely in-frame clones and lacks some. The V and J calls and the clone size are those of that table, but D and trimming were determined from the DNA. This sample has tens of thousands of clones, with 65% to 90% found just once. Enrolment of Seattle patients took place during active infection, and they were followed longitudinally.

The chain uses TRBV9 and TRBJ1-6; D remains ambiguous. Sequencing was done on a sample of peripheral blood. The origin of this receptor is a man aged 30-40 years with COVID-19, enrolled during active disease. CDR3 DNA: TGTGCCAGCAGCGAAGATACTCATTCACCCCTCCACTTT. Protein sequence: CASSEDTHSPLHF.